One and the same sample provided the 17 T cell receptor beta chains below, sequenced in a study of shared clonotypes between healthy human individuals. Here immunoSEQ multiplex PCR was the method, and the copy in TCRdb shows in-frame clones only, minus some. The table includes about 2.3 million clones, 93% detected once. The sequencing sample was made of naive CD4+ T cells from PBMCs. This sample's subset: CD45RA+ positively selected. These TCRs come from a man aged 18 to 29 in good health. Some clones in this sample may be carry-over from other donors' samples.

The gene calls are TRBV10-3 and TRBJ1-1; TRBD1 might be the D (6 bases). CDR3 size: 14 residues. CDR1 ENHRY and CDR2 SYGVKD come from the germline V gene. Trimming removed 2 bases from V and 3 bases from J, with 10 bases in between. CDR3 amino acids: CAISETGMDTEAFF. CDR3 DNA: TGTGCCATCAGTGAGACAGGGATGGACACTGAAGCTTTCTTT.

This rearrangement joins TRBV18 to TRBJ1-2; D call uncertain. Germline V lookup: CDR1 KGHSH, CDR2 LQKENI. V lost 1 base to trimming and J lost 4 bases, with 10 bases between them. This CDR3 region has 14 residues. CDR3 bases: TGTGCCAGCTCACCACGGGCGGAGCCCTATGGCTACACCTTC. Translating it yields CASSPRAEPYGYTF.

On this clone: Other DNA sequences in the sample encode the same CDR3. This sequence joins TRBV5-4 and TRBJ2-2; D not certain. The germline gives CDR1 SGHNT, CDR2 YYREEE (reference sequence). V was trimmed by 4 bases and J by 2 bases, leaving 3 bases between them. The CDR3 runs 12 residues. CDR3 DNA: TGTGCCAGCAGCCTTAACACCGGGGAGCTGTTTTTT. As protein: CASSLNTGELFF.

CDR3 sequence: CASSSDESSYNSPLHF. The CDR3 region has the DNA TGTGCCAGCAGTTCCGATGAGAGCTCCTATAATTCACCCCTCCACTTT. V is TRBV28 and J is TRBJ1-6; D unresolved. Trimming shortened V by 4 bases and J by 0 bases, and 10 bases separated the two germline ends. The CDR3 extends over 16 amino acids. CDR1 and CDR2 (germline): MDHEN, SYDVKM.

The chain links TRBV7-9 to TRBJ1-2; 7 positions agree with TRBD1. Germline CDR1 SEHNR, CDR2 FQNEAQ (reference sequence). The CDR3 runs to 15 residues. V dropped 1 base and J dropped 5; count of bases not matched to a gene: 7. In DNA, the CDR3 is TGTGCCAGCAGCTTAGTCGAGGGGGCCAAGTATGGCTACACCTTC. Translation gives CASSLVEGAKYGYTF.

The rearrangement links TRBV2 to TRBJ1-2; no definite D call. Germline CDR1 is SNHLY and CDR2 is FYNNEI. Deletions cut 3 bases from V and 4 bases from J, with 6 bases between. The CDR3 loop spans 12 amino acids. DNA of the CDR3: TGTGCCAGCAGTGAGGTCCCCTATGGCTACACCTTC. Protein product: CASSEVPYGYTF.

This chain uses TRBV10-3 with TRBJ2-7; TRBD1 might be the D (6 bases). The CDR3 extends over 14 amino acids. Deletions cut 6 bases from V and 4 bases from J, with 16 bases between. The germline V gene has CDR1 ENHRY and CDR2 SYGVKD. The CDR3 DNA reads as TGTGCCATCAGGTCAGCCGGGACAATTTACGAGCAGTACTTC. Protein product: CAIRSAGTIYEQYF.

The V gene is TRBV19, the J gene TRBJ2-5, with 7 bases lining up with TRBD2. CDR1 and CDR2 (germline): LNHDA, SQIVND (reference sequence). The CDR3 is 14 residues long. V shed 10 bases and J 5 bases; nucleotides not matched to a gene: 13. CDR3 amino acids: CATSPGGGAETQYF. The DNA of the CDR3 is TGTGCCACCTCCCCGGGGGGAGGAGCGGAGACCCAGTACTTC. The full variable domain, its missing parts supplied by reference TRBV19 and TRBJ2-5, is DGGITQSPKYLFRKEGQNVTLSCEQNLNHDAMYWYRQDPGQGLRLIYYSQIVNDFQKGDIAEGYSVSREKKESFPLTVTSAQKNPTAFYLCATSPGGGAETQYFGPGTRLLVL.

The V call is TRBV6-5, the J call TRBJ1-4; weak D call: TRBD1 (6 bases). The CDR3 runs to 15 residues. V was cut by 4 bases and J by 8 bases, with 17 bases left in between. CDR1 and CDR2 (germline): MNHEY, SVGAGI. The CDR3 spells CASSSVRGGNEKLFF. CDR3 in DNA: TGTGCCAGCAGTTCGGTCCGCGGGGGCAACGAAAAACTGTTTTTT.

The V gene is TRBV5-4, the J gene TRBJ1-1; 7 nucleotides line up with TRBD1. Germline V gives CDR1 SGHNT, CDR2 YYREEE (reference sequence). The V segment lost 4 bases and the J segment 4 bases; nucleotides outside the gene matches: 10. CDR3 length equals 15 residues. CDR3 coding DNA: TGTGCCAGCAGCCAGGGGGGGGTGGCGAGCACTGAAGCTTTCTTT. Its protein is CASSQGGVASTEAFF.

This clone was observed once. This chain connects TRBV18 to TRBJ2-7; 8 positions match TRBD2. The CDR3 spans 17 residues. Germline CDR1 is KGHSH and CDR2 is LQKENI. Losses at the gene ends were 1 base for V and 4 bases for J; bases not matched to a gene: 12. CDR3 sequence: CASSPRSSSGNFYEQYF. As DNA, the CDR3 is TGTGCCAGCTCACCACGGAGCAGTAGCGGGAATTTTTACGAGCAGTACTTC.

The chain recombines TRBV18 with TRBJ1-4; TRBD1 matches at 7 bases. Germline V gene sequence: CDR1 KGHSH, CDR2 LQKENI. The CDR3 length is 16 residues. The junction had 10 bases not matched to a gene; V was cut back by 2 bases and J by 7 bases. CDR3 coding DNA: TGTGCCAGCTCACCATTTGGGACAGAACTAGGTGAAAAACTGTTTTTT. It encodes CASSPFGTELGEKLFF. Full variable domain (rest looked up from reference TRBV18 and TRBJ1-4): NAGVMQNPRHLVRRRGQEARLRCSPMKGHSHVYWYRQLPEEGLKFMVYLQKENIIDESGMPKERFSAEFPKEGPSILRIQQVVRGDSAAYFCASSPFGTELGEKLFFGSGTQLSVL.

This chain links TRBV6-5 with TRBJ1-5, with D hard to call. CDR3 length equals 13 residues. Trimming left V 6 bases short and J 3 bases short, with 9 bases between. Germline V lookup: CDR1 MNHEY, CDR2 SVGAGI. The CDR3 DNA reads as TGTGCCAGCAGGGCCCATGACAATCAGCCCCAGCATTTT. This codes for CASRAHDNQPQHF.

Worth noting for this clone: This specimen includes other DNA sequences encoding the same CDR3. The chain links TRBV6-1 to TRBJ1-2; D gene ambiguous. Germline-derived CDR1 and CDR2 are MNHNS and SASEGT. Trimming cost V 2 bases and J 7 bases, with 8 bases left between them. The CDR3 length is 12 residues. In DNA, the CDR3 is TGTGCCAGCAGTGAACTTCGGGGTGGCTACACCTTC. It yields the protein CASSELRGGYTF.

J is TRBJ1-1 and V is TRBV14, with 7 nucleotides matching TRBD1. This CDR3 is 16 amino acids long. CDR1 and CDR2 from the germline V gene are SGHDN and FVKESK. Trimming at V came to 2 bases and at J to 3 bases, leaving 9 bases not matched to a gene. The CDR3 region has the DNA TGTGCCAGCAGCCAAAACAGGGGTTTTCGGGACACTGAAGCTTTCTTT. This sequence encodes CASSQNRGFRDTEAFF.

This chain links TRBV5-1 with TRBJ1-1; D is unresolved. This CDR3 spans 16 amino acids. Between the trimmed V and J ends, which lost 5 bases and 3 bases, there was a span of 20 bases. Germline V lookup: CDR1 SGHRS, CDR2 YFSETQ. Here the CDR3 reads CASSLTSSGMYTEAFF. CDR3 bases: TGCGCCAGCAGTCTGACATCATCGGGTATGTACACTGAAGCTTTCTTT.

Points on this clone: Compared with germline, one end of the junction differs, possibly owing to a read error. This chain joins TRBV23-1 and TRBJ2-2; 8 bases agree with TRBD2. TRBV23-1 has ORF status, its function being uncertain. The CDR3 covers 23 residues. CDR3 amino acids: CASSHPVGWELAGLDTNTGELFF. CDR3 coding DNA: TGTGCCAGCAGTCACCCCGTGGGTTGGGAGCTAGCGGGCTTGGATACGAACACCGGGGAGCTGTTTTTT.